A selection of T cell receptor beta chains follows, all from one sample in a study of shared clonotypes between healthy human individuals. Repertoires were generated with immunoSEQ multiplex PCR, while TCRdb's copy carries only in-frame clones and drops some. The data contain approximately 2,300,000 clones, approximately 90% of them singletons. The specimen sequenced was naive CD4+ T cells from PBMCs. These receptor sequences come from a man younger than 35 in good health. Some clones in this sample may be carry-over from other donors' samples. CDR3s include the opening cysteine and the closing phenylalanine or tryptophan. D genes are given only for firm matches. The size field is filled for only some rows; it gives once, few, many or a size class.

abundance	v_gene	d_gene	len	j_gene	CDR3aa	CDR3nt
few	TRBV2	TRBD1	15	TRBJ1-5	CASSRTGDGNQPQHF	TGTGCCAGCAGTAGGACAGGGGACGGAAATCAGCCCCAGCATTTT
.	TRBV29-1	.	11	TRBJ1-2	CSCLGSYGYTF	TGCAGCTGTCTAGGGAGCTATGGCTACACCTTC
.	TRBV6-1	.	11	TRBJ2-7	CASSAGYEQYF	TGTGCCAGCTCTGCCGGTTACGAGCAGTACTTC
.	TRBV5-1	.	16	TRBJ2-3	CASSLAPIQGTDTQYF	TGCGCCAGCAGCTTGGCCCCCATCCAGGGCACAGATACGCAGTATTTT
.	TRBV2	.	12	TRBJ2-3	CASSVLTDTQYF	TGTGCCAGCAGTGTTCTTACAGATACGCAGTATTTT
.	TRBV15	.	12	TRBJ1-2	CATSRDRAGYTF	TGTGCCACCAGCAGAGACCGGGCGGGCTACACCTTC
.	TRBV4-1	TRBD1	16	TRBJ1-3	CASSQPAGDRGNTIYF	TGCGCCAGCAGCCAGCCCGCGGGGGACAGGGGAAACACCATATATTTT
.	TRBV7-9	TRBD2	16	TRBJ2-3	CASSFPGLAGADTQYF	TGTGCCAGCAGCTTTCCGGGACTAGCGGGAGCGGATACGCAGTATTTT
.	TRBV6-5	.	14	TRBJ1-4	CASRRRAPNEKLFF	TGTGCCAGCAGGCGACGGGCCCCTAATGAAAAACTGTTTTTT
.	TRBV27	TRBD1	17	TRBJ2-1	CASSPYRGSPKNNEQFF	TGTGCCAGCAGTCCCTACAGGGGTAGCCCGAAGAACAATGAGCAGTTCTTC
.	TRBV11-2	.	17	TRBJ2-1	CASSLDQQGGTYNEQFF	TGTGCCAGCAGCTTAGATCAGCAGGGGGGCACCTACAATGAGCAGTTCTTC
.	TRBV4-3	.	14	TRBJ1-2	CASSQGRLNYGYTF	TGCGCCAGCAGCCAAGGGCGGCTTAACTATGGCTACACCTTC
.	TRBV9	TRBD2	17	TRBJ2-2	CASSGLLGRASHGELFF	TGTGCCAGCAGCGGCCTCTTGGGGAGGGCCTCTCACGGGGAGCTGTTTTTT
.	TRBV6-5	.	15	TRBJ1-5	CASSEDREGRQPQHF	TGTGCCAGCAGCGAGGACCGAGAGGGGCGTCAGCCCCAGCATTTT
.	TRBV4-1	TRBD2	16	TRBJ2-3	CASSQGSGTSTDTQYF	TGCGCCAGCAGCCAAGGTAGCGGGACTAGCACAGATACGCAGTATTTT
.	TRBV7-3	.	15	TRBJ2-6	CASSSGKSGANVLTF	TGTGCCAGCAGCTCGGGGAAATCCGGGGCCAACGTCCTGACTTTC
.	TRBV7-9	.	15	TRBJ2-3	CASSPQGGDSHTQYF	TGTGCCAGCAGCCCCCAGGGGGGGGACTCACATACGCAGTATTTT
.	TRBV5-1	.	14	TRBJ2-7	CASSFEGSAYEQYF	TGCGCCAGCAGCTTTGAAGGGAGCGCCTACGAGCAGTACTTC
.	TRBV29-1	.	13	TRBJ2-1	CSVEGLAGNEQFF	TGCAGCGTTGAAGGACTTGCGGGGAATGAGCAGTTCTTC
.	TRBV7-3	TRBD2	15	TRBJ2-1	CASSLIAGVYNEQFF	TGTGCCAGCAGCTTAATAGCGGGAGTTTACAATGAGCAGTTCTTC
.	TRBV7-9	TRBD2	18	TRBJ2-7	CASSPRPGTSTGAYEQYF	TGTGCCAGCAGCCCTCGTCCCGGGACTAGTACGGGGGCGTACGAGCAGTACTTC
.	TRBV9	.	14	TRBJ1-1	CASSPTSYNTEAFF	TGTGCCAGCAGCCCGACCTCTTATAACACTGAAGCTTTCTTT
.	TRBV5-1	TRBD2	14	TRBJ2-1	CASSLQGLYNEQFF	TGCGCCAGCAGCTTGCAGGGACTATACAATGAGCAGTTCTTC
.	TRBV5-6	TRBD1	16	TRBJ1-6	CASSLSPDRTKSPLHF	TGTGCCAGCAGCTTGAGCCCGGACAGGACGAAATCACCCCTCCACTTT
.	TRBV11-2	.	15	TRBJ1-3	CASSSLTVSGNTIYF	TGTGCCAGCAGCTCACTGACAGTCTCTGGAAACACCATATATTTT
.	TRBV11-2	.	13	TRBJ2-1	CASSMTSYNEQFF	TGTGCCAGCAGCATGACTAGCTACAATGAGCAGTTCTTC
.	TRBV20-1	.	11	TRBJ2-7	CSAPGPYEQYF	TGCAGTGCTCCCGGGCCATACGAGCAGTACTTC
.	TRBV6-6	.	14	TRBJ1-2	CASSYAGTNYGYTF	TGTGCCAGCAGTTACGCGGGTACTAACTATGGCTACACCTTC
few	TRBV28	.	14	TRBJ1-5	CASSLGGGNQPQHF	TGTGCCAGCAGTTTGGGAGGGGGCAATCAGCCCCAGCATTTT
.	TRBV7-6	.	15	TRBJ1-1	CASSLGRRWSTEAFF	TGTGCCAGCAGCTTAGGGAGACGGTGGAGCACTGAAGCTTTCTTT
.	TRBV6-1	.	14	TRBJ2-5	CASSPGTAGETQYF	TGTGCCAGCAGTCCCGGGACAGCGGGGGAGACCCAGTACTTC
.	TRBV28	.	14	TRBJ1-1	CASSFGGSNTEAFF	TGTGCCAGCAGTTTTGGGGGTTCGAACACTGAAGCTTTCTTT
.	TRBV5-1	TRBD1	16	TRBJ1-4	CASSFGTGGFNEKLFF	TGCGCCAGCAGCTTTGGGACAGGGGGCTTCAATGAAAAACTGTTTTTT
.	TRBV4-3	TRBD1	19	TRBJ2-6	CASSRDRITSYSGANVLTF	TGCGCCAGCAGTCGGGACAGGATTACTTCATACTCTGGGGCCAACGTCCTGACTTTC
.	TRBV5-5	.	13	TRBJ1-2	CASSLVRPHGYTF	TGTGCCAGCAGCTTGGTCAGGCCCCATGGCTACACCTTC
.	TRBV18	.	15	TRBJ2-2	CASASGTPNTGELFF	TGTGCCAGCGCATCCGGGACACCAAACACCGGGGAGCTGTTTTTT
.	TRBV4-3	.	15	TRBJ1-1	CASSQEIGTPREAFF	TGCGCCAGCAGCCAAGAGATTGGCACCCCTCGGGAAGCTTTCTTT
.	TRBV28	TRBD2	14	TRBJ2-2	CASRGTSATGELFF	TGTGCCAGCAGGGGGACTAGCGCGACCGGGGAGCTGTTTTTT
once	TRBV4-3	TRBD1	15	TRBJ1-1	CASSRKARGLTEAFF	TGCGCCAGCAGCCGAAAAGCCAGGGGGCTCACTGAAGCTTTCTTT
.	TRBV7-2	TRBD1	14	TRBJ2-5	CASSRGQGKETQYF	TGTGCCAGCAGCCGGGGACAGGGGAAAGAGACCCAGTACTTC
.	TRBV28	.	18	TRBJ1-3	CASSPRWTSTSSGNTIYF	TGTGCCAGCAGCCCCCGCTGGACATCCACAAGCTCTGGAAACACCATATATTTT
.	TRBV28	TRBD1	16	TRBJ2-3	CASNHLDRGDHGTQYF	TGTGCCAGCAACCATTTGGACAGGGGCGATCATGGGACGCAGTATTTT
.	TRBV2	.	14	TRBJ2-7	CASSPGTGTYEQYF	TGTGCCAGCAGCCCCGGGACGGGGACCTACGAGCAGTACTTC
.	TRBV6-1	.	13	TRBJ1-1	CASVRAQSYEAFF	TGTGCCAGCGTACGCGCGCAGTCATATGAAGCTTTCTTT
.	TRBV29-1	.	12	TRBJ2-7	CSVGVSSYEQYF	TGCAGCGTAGGGGTCTCCTCCTACGAGCAGTACTTC
.	TRBV18	.	13	TRBJ1-1	CASTQGPGDGAFF	TGTGCCAGCACCCAAGGTCCAGGGGATGGGGCTTTCTTT
.	TRBV6-1	.	15	TRBJ2-5	CASSEAWWVQETQYF	TGTGCCAGCAGTGAAGCTTGGTGGGTACAAGAGACCCAGTACTTC
.	TRBV5-1	.	14	TRBJ1-1	CASSLSDVLTEAFF	TGCGCCAGCAGCTTGAGTGATGTACTCACTGAAGCTTTCTTT
.	TRBV14	TRBD1	14	TRBJ2-3	CASSQIQGGDTQYF	TGTGCCAGCAGCCAAATACAGGGGGGAGATACGCAGTATTTT
.	TRBV7-2	TRBD1	16	TRBJ2-1	CASSSVRDRGSNEQFF	TGTGCCAGCAGCTCAGTCCGGGACAGGGGTTCCAATGAGCAGTTCTTC
.	TRBV4-3	TRBD1	14	TRBJ2-7	CASSPRTGSYEQYF	TGCGCCAGCAGCCCGAGGACAGGCTCCTACGAGCAGTACTTC
.	TRBV29-1	TRBD1	13	TRBJ2-7	CSVVGGQTYEQYF	TGCAGCGTTGTAGGGGGCCAAACCTACGAGCAGTACTTC
.	TRBV28	TRBD2	19	TRBJ2-1	CASSTHASASGKGGNEQFF	TGTGCCAGCAGCACCCATGCGTCGGCTAGCGGGAAAGGGGGCAATGAGCAGTTCTTC
.	TRBV28	TRBD2	18	TRBJ2-5	CASTNWPPSSGNTETQYF	TGTGCCAGCACCAATTGGCCTCCCTCTAGCGGGAATACGGAGACCCAGTACTTC
.	TRBV9	.	15	TRBJ2-3	CASSVGTAFTDTQYF	TGTGCCAGCAGCGTAGGGACAGCCTTCACAGATACGCAGTATTTT
.	TRBV6-5	TRBD1	15	TRBJ1-6	CASSLNRGVNSPLHF	TGTGCCAGCAGCCTAAACAGGGGGGTTAATTCACCCCTCCACTTT
.	TRBV19	TRBD1	17	TRBJ2-2	CASSITPGQGRTGELFF	TGTGCCAGTAGTATAACCCCGGGACAGGGTAGGACCGGGGAGCTGTTTTTT
.	TRBV29-1	TRBD1	15	TRBJ1-5	CSVYRGQGANQPQHF	TGCAGCGTTTACCGGGGACAGGGGGCTAATCAGCCCCAGCATTTT
.	TRBV27	.	12	TRBJ2-7	CASSFRGYEQYF	TGTGCCAGCAGTTTTAGAGGCTACGAGCAGTACTTC